In its sample, the clone carrying this T cell receptor (beta chain) was seen many times. Its antigen remains unidentified. This sample is part of a study of Graves' ophthalmopathy and Graves' hyperthyroidism. CDR1 is LNHDA, CDR2 SQIVND, per germline (reference sequence). V was shortened by 3 bases and J by 11 bases, with 11 bases between the two germline ends. The CDR3 extends over 12 amino acids. TCR beta CDR3 regions were amplified from RNA transcripts. The first round was an RT-PCR with HTBI primers, and the second round was a multiplex PCR. Via MiXCR, TCRdb re-called the multiplex PCR reads, giving one row per CDR3 protein. The sample has about 660,000 distinct CDR3 sequences, 35% to 50% seen once. Overall study results and limits: Most expanded thyroid clonotypes above 0.001 frequency also appeared in blood.

What was sequenced was peripheral blood. The clonotype was recovered from an adult man with Graves' ophthalmopathy. V gene TRBV19 combines with J gene TRBJ1-5, with D unclear. The CDR3 region is CASSMINAAQHF. The CDR3 DNA reads as TGTGCCAGTAGTATGATAAACGCGGCCCAGCATTTT.